This T cell receptor (beta chain) stems from a study of blood T cell repertoires in COVID-19. Study details: Nucleic acid was either cDNA or gDNA, and it came from T cells, B-cell-depleted T cells, or PBMCs.

V was clipped by 3 bases and J by 10 bases, with 27 bases between them. Germline-derived CDR1 and CDR2 are KGHDR and SFDVKD. The CDR3 covers 18 residues. Participants, about 18 to 100 years old, spanned more than 20 US areas. Clones were read by immunoSEQ multiplex PCR, and TCRdb kept only the in-frame ones, dropping some. The sample includes 95,000 to 150,000 clones, roughly 84% seen only once; the top ten take over 3%. The TCR sequence derives from a woman aged 25-40 years who had recovered from COVID-19. The gene calls are TRBV24-1 and TRBJ2-1; tentative D call: TRBD2 (5 bases). Sequenced: PBMCs or T cells enriched from blood (not recorded which). CDR3 in DNA: TGTGCCACCAGTGATCGCGGCATCCTAGCTTCCCATAGGTGGGAGCAGTTCTTC. Protein sequence: CATSDRGILASHRWEQFF.